A single sample gave rise to the 18 T cell receptor beta chains below, sequenced in a study of regulatory T cells in long-lasting Graves disease (dated by TCRdb to the early 2020s). The time point label of this sample denotes: persistent/refractory GD, antithyroid drugs over 5 years with positive TRAb. For both TCR sequencing and RNA sequencing, RNA was extracted from PBMCs in TRIzol. The library was made by multiplex PCR. Sequenced using an Illumina HiSeq 4000. CDR3 regions were amplified by Arm-PCR with iRepertoire HTBI primers to construct TCR beta libraries. TCRdb passed the public sequencing reads through fastp at Q25 and MiXCR, retaining productive beta sequences. Identical CDR3 proteins give one entry, which carries the most common genes and DNA. The table for this sample lists 430,000 or so distinct CDR3 sequences; 21% of them were counted only once. Of the sample, roughly an eighth is held by the ten largest clones.

Here the sequenced sample was peripheral blood mononuclear cells (PBMCs), taken when the disease was refractory, from a patient treated with antithyroid drugs. Receptors originate from a female donor with Graves disease.

V usage is TRBV30 and J usage is TRBJ1-1; no clear D. In germline, CDR1 is GTSNPN, CDR2 SVGIG (reference sequence). The V end lost 4 bases, the J end lost 1 base, and 1 base lay between the germline ends. This CDR3 is built from 10 residues. CDR3 DNA sequence: TGTGCCTGGAAGAACACTGAAGCTTTCTTT. It translates to CAWKNTEAFF.

The J gene is TRBJ2-7, the V gene TRBV20-1; D uncertain. Germline V gene sequence: CDR1 DFQATT, CDR2 SNEGSKA (reference sequence). This CDR3 has 13 residues. The V end was cut by 6 bases, the J end by 5 bases, with 17 bases between. Here the CDR3 DNA reads TGCAGTGCAATGTTAGGTTTCCGCCACGAGCAGTACTTC. Residues: CSAMLGFRHEQYF.

This clonotype turned up a few times. The chain uses TRBV29-1 and TRBJ2-5; no reliable D call. Germline values: CDR1 SQVTM, CDR2 ANQGSEA. The V end was cut by 5 bases, the J end by 5 bases, with 12 bases between. The CDR3 consists of 12 residues. The CDR3, as DNA: TGCAGCGTTAAAAGGGATGGGGAGACCCAGTACTTC. Translated, it gives CSVKRDGETQYF.

A note on this clonotype: This could be a read error, since a much larger clone is one nucleotide away. The chain joins TRBV24-1 to TRBJ1-5; no firm D call. Germline-derived CDR1 and CDR2 are KGHDR and SFDVKD. This CDR3 has 14 amino acids. The CDR3 DNA reads TGTGCCACCAGTGAGGAAAGGGTGGATCACCCCCAGCATTTT. Its translation: CATSEERVDHPQHF.

This clonotype was seen repeatedly, ten times or more. V gene TRBV19 combines with J gene TRBJ1-5; 10 nucleotides match TRBD1. V shed 6 bases and J 2 bases; nucleotides not matched to a gene: 13. Germline-derived CDR1 and CDR2 are LNHDA and SQIVND (reference sequence). The CDR3 length is 18 residues. CDR3 nucleotide sequence: TGTGCCAGTAGAAAACGGACAGGGGGTGTCGAGGGCAATCAGCCCCAGCATTTT. Protein sequence: CASRKRTGGVEGNQPQHF.

This clonotype was observed a handful of times. V and J are TRBV9 and TRBJ2-5; 9 bases match TRBD2. V shed 0 bases and J 6 bases; nucleotides not matched to a gene: 6. CDR3 length: 15 residues. Germline assignment: CDR1 SGDLS and CDR2 YYNGEE. The CDR3 here is CASSVDVSGSQTQYF. Written as DNA, the CDR3 is TGTGCCAGCAGCGTAGACGTTAGCGGGAGTCAGACCCAGTACTTC.

This rearrangement joins TRBV28 to TRBJ2-1, with D maybe TRBD2 (6 bases). The CDR3 is made up of 16 amino acids. Germline V gene data show CDR1 as MDHEN and CDR2 as SYDVKM. Between the trimmed V and J ends, which lost 8 bases and 3 bases, there was a span of 20 bases. The CDR3 nucleotides are TGTGCCAGCCCCCCTTTAGCGGACATCAACTACAATGAGCAGTTCTTC. It is translated as CASPPLADINYNEQFF.

This chain connects TRBV3-1 to TRBJ2-2, with D maybe TRBD2 (5 bases). Per germline, CDR1 LGHDT and CDR2 YNNKEL (reference sequence). The CDR3 is made up of 15 amino acids. V lost 4 bases, J lost 0 bases, and 9 bases lay in between. CDR3 in amino acids: CASSRADSNTGELFF. In DNA form, the CDR3 reads TGTGCCAGCAGCCGAGCGGACTCGAACACCGGGGAGCTGTTTTTT.

This clonotype was detected many times. The genes are TRBV12-3 or TRBV12-4 and TRBJ2-5; 7 bases agree with TRBD2. CDR3 length: 14 residues. V shed 6 bases and J 5 bases; nucleotides not matched to a gene: 9. CDR3 DNA sequence: TGTGCCAGCAGCACACCCGGGGGGAGGGAGACCCAGTACTTC. Protein sequence: CASSTPGGRETQYF.

This rearrangement joins TRBV19 to TRBJ1-5; 11 nucleotides match TRBD1. This CDR3 is 16 amino acids long. In germline, CDR1 is LNHDA, CDR2 SQIVND (reference sequence). V was pared by 7 bases and J by 6 bases, with 11 bases of the junction left unmatched. The CDR3 DNA is TGTGCCAGTATCCAGAGGACAGGGGGCTTGGTTCAGCCCCAGCATTTT. Its translation is CASIQRTGGLVQPQHF. Supplemented by reference TRBV19 and TRBJ1-5, the full variable domain reads DGGITQSPKYLFRKEGQNVTLSCEQNLNHDAMYWYRQDPGQGLRLIYYSQIVNDFQKGDIAEGYSVSREKKESFPLTVTSAQKNPTAFYLCASIQRTGGLVQPQHFGDGTRLSIL.

The chain carries TRBV12-3 or TRBV12-4 and TRBJ2-5; 10 bases align to TRBD1. This CDR3 is built from 16 residues. The junction had 10 bases not matched to a gene; V was cut back by 7 bases and J by 2 bases. The CDR3 reads CASTLGDRGLQETQYF. The CDR3 bases are TGTGCCAGCACCCTTGGGGACAGGGGCCTTCAAGAGACCCAGTACTTC.

In DNA form, the CDR3 reads TGCAGTGCCAGGACAGGGGCGAACACTGAAGCTTTCTTT. It translates to CSARTGANTEAFF. The chain uses TRBV20-1 and TRBJ1-1; the match to TRBD1 covers 9 bases. V lost 6 bases to trimming and J lost 1 base; unmatched junction nucleotides: 3. This CDR3 has 13 amino acids. The germline CDR1 and CDR2 sequences are DFQATT and SNEGSKA (reference sequence).

This clonotype was seen only a few times. The rearrangement uses TRBV7-9 and TRBJ2-5; 8 bases are shared with TRBD2. Germline CDR1 reads SEHNR; CDR2 reads FQNEAQ (reference sequence). This CDR3 region has 17 residues. The V segment lost 5 bases and the J segment 1 base; nucleotides outside the gene matches: 12. CDR3 DNA: TGTGCCAGCAGCCAACGGGGTAGCGGGACTTTCCAAGAGACCCAGTACTTC. The encoded protein is CASSQRGSGTFQETQYF.

The rearrangement uses TRBV30 and TRBJ1-5; D is unresolved. CDR3 length: 15 residues. V lost 0 bases and J lost 6, with 15 bases in between. The V gene's germline CDR1 is GTSNPN and CDR2 SVGIG (reference sequence). This CDR3 reads CAWSVTRGKGQPQHF. CDR3 nucleotide sequence: TGTGCCTGGAGTGTAACTCGGGGAAAGGGTCAGCCCCAGCATTTT.

The genes are TRBV9 and TRBJ2-2; 7 bases are a match to TRBD2. The V and J ends lost 2 bases and 1 base, in that order; junction bases with no gene match: 2. CDR1 and CDR2 from the germline V gene are SGDLS and YYNGEE. This CDR3 comprises 15 residues. This CDR3 reads CASSVGLENTGELFF. As DNA, the CDR3 is TGTGCCAGCAGCGTTGGACTAGAGAACACCGGGGAGCTGTTTTTT. Based on the CDR3 plus reference TRBV9 and TRBJ2-2, the full variable domain is DSGVTQTPKHLITATGQRVTLRCSPRSGDLSVYWYQQSLDQGLQFLIQYYNGEERAKGNILERFSAQQFPDLHSELNLSSLELGDSALYFCASSVGLENTGELFFGEGSRLTVL.

The chain has TRBV19 and TRBJ2-2, with 10 nucleotides matching TRBD2. Germline V gives CDR1 LNHDA, CDR2 SQIVND (reference sequence). The CDR3 sequence is 15 residues long. After removal of 5 bases from V and 4 bases from J, the junction contained 4 bases not matched to a gene. The CDR3 protein is CASSYSGRLTGELFF. CDR3 in DNA: TGTGCCAGTAGTTATAGCGGGAGGCTCACCGGGGAGCTGTTTTTT.

This clonotype has a count of ten or more. The chain combines TRBV2 with TRBJ1-1, with 9 nucleotides matching TRBD1. The germline V gene has CDR1 SNHLY and CDR2 FYNNEI. There are 14 residues in the CDR3. Trimming at V came to 4 bases and at J to 0 bases, leaving 0 bases not matched to a gene. CDR3 sequence reads: CASSGTGVNTEAFF. As DNA, the CDR3 is TGTGCCAGCAGTGGGACAGGGGTGAACACTGAAGCTTTCTTT.

This clonotype was recorded only once. The genes are TRBV28 and TRBJ2-1; 8 positions agree with TRBD2. Germline V gene sequence: CDR1 MDHEN, CDR2 SYDVKM. The J segment lost 8 bases and the V segment lost 6 bases, leaving 15 bases of the junction unmatched. This CDR3 has 16 amino acids. The CDR3 coding sequence is TGTGCCAGCAGCCCGTCCGGGACTAGGGTTAGTGATGAGCAGTTCTTC. Amino acid sequence: CASSPSGTRVSDEQFF.